The T cell receptor (beta chain) under discussion was sequenced for a study of cytomegalovirus exposure and HLA in healthy donors. This clone is labeled medium-sized (0.01 to 0.1%). Its antigen remains unknown. Broader study findings: Among TCR beta chains of equal frequency, HLA-associated ones were more clonally expanded in a later analysis. Most sequenced TCRs were rare (though some public TCRs occurred in many donors). The authors excluded some V segments, including TRBV6-2 and TRBV6-3, as indistinguishable.

Trimming cost V 0 bases and J 8 bases; bases outside gene matches: 10. Germline CDR1 SEHNR, CDR2 FQNEAQ (reference sequence). The CDR3 runs to 15 residues. Amplification used 60 Vbeta primers and 13 Jbeta primers. In the authors' workflow: Unique TCR beta chains totaled roughly 80 million in a later count, with roughly 11 million of them shared. Using immunoSEQ multiplex PCR, the repertoire was profiled, and TCRdb retains in-frame clones only, with some absent. V and J calls plus clone size are reproduced from that table; the DNA served to infer D and trimming. This repertoire shows roughly 170,000 clones, approximately 84% found once; its top ten account for about 4.3%.

The chain joins TRBV7-9 to TRBJ2-7, with TRBD2 matching over 7 bases. The receptor's source is a woman aged 45 to 65 in good health and CMV-seropositive. Sequencing input: PBMCs. The CDR3 protein is CASSLAMGTTKKQYF. CDR3 coding DNA: TGTGCCAGCAGCTTAGCGATGGGGACTACCAAGAAGCAGTACTTC.